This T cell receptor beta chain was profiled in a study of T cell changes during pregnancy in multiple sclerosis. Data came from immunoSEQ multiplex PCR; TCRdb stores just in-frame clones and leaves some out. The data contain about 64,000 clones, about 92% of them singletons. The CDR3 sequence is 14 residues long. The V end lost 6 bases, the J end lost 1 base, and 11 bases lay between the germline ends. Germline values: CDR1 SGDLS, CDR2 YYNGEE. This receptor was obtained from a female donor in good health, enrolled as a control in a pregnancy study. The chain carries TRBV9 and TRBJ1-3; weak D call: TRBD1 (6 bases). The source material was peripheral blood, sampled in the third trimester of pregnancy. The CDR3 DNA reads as TGTGCCAGCAAACAGGGCACATCTGGAAACACCATATATTTT. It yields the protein CASKQGTSGNTIYF.